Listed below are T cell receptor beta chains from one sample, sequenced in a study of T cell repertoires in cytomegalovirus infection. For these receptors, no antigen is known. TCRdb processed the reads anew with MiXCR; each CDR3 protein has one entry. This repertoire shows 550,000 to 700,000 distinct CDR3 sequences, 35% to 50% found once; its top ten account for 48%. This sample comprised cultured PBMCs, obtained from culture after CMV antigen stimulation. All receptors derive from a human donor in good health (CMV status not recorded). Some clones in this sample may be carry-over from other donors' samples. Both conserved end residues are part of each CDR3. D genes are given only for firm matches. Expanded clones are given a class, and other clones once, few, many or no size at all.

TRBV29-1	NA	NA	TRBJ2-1	CSTKAGSSYNEQFF	TGCAGCACAAAGGCGGGAAGCTCCTACAATGAGCAGTTCTTC
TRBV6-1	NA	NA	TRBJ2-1	CASSAGAPKYNEQFF	TGTGCCAGCAGTGCGGGCGCCCCGAAGTACAATGAGCAGTTCTTC
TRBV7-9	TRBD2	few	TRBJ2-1	CASSLRLAGANNEQFF	TGTGCCAGCAGCTTGAGGCTAGCGGGAGCCAACAATGAGCAGTTCTTC
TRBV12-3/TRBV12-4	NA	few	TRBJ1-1	CASSPSSTEAFF	TGTGCCAGCTCCCCCTCTAGCACTGAAGCTTTCTTT
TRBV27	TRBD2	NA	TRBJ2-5	CASSSPAGPGETQYF	TGTGCCAGCAGTTCCCCAGCGGGGCCCGGGGAGACCCAGTACTTC
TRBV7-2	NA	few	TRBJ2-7	CASSFRTGSSYEQYF	TGTGCCAGCAGCTTCAGGACGGGGAGTAGCTACGAGCAGTACTTC
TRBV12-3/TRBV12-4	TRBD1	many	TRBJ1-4	CASSLFPYRGSGNEKLFF	TGTGCCAGCAGTTTATTCCCTTACAGGGGGTCGGGTAATGAAAAACTGTTTTTT
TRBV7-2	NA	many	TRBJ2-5	CASGGGTTLQETQYF	TGTGCCAGCGGGGGTGGGACCACCCTACAAGAGACCCAGTACTTC
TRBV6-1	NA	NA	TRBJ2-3	CASSDAADPGTDTQYF	TGTGCCAGCAGTGATGCGGCGGACCCCGGCACAGATACGCAGTATTTT
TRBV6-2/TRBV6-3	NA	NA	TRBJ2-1	CASSYSSGATPYEQFF	TGTGCCAGCAGTTACTCCTCGGGAGCTACCCCCTATGAGCAGTTCTTC
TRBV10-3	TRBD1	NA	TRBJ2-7	CAISEDRVRYF	TGTGCCATCAGTGAGGACAGGGTTCGGTACTTC
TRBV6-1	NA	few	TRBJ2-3	CASSESWDTQYF	TGTGCCAGCAGTGAATCGTGGGATACGCAGTATTTT
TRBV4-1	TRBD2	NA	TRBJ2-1	CASSLGITSGGRGEQFF	TGCGCCAGCAGCCTCGGAATTACTAGCGGGGGGCGGGGTGAGCAGTTCTTC
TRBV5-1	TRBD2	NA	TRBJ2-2	CASSTALGGTGELFF	TGCGCCAGCAGTACCGCGTTGGGAGGGACCGGGGAGCTGTTTTTT
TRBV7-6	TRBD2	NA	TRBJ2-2	CASSRYAGALANTGELFF	TGTGCCAGCAGCCGCTACGCGGGAGCCCTCGCGAACACCGGGGAGCTGTTTTTT
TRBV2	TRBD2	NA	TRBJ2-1	CASSRLAGGQGQFF	TGTGCCAGCAGTCGACTAGCGGGGGGGCAGGGGCAGTTCTTC
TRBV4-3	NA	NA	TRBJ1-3	CASSPEKISGNTIYF	TGCGCCAGCAGCCCGGAAAAGATCTCTGGAAACACCATATATTTT
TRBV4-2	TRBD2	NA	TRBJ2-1	CASSQDKRGLVFF	TGTGCCAGCAGCCAAGATAAGCGGGGGCTCGTCTTCTTC
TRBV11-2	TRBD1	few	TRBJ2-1	CASSAIKGASNEQFF	TGTGCCAGCAGCGCCATTAAGGGGGCATCGAATGAGCAGTTCTTC
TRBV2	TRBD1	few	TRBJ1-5	CASTADRVIDQPQHF	TGTGCCAGCACCGCGGACAGGGTAATCGATCAGCCCCAGCATTTT
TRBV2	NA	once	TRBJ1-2	CASSGAEDGYTF	TGTGCCAGCAGTGGGGCAGAGGATGGCTACACCTTC
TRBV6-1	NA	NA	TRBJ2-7	CASSEGSHRWGEQYF	TGTGCCAGCAGTGAAGGGTCCCATCGGTGGGGCGAGCAGTACTTC
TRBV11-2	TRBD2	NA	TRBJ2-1	CATRLAGASYNEQFF	TGTGCCACTCGGCTAGCGGGAGCTTCCTACAATGAGCAGTTCTTC
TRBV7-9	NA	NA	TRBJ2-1	CASSLDRYEQFF	TGTGCCAGCAGCTTAGACCGGTATGAGCAGTTCTTC
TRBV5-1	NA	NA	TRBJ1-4	CASSLDTDSKNEKLFF	TGCGCCAGCAGCTTGGATACGGACTCCAAGAATGAAAAACTGTTTTTT
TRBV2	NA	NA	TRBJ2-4	CAMLTENIQYF	TGTGCCATGCTGACAGAAAACATTCAGTACTTC
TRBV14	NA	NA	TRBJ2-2	CASSQGLQGAGELFF	TGTGCCAGCAGCCAAGGACTTCAAGGGGCCGGGGAGCTGTTTTTT
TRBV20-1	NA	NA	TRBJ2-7	CSARGRGTYEQYF	TGCAGTGCCAGGGGGCGGGGGACCTACGAGCAGTACTTC
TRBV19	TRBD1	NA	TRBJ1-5	CASSLGTASNQPQHF	TGTGCCAGTAGTCTAGGGACAGCCTCTAATCAGCCCCAGCATTTT
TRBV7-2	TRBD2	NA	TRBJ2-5	CASSLSGRAETQYF	TGTGCCAGCAGCTTGAGCGGGAGGGCCGAGACCCAGTACTTC
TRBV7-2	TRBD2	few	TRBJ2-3	CASSLAQGLGTQYF	TGTGCCAGCAGCTTAGCGCAAGGACTAGGTACGCAGTATTTT
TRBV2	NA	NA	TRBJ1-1	CASRPENTEAFF	TGTGCCAGCAGGCCGGAGAACACTGAAGCTTTCTTT
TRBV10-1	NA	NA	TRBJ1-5	CASKITGHLSQPQHF	TGCGCCAGCAAGATCACGGGACACTTGAGTCAGCCCCAGCATTTT
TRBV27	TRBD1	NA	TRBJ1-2	CASRQRGQGGLNYGYTF	TGTGCCAGCAGACAGCGGGGACAGGGGGGACTTAACTATGGCTACACCTTC
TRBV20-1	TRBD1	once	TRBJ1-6	CSAVSMTGANSPLHF	TGCAGTGCCGTCTCAATGACAGGGGCCAATTCACCCCTCCACTTT
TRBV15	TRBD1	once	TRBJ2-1	CATSTRDRNYNEQFF	TGTGCCACCAGCACCCGGGACAGAAACTACAATGAGCAGTTCTTC
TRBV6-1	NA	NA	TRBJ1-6	CASSRAGGDSPLHF	TGTGCCAGCAGTCGCGCGGGCGGGGATTCACCCCTCCACTTT
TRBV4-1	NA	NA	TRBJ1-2	CASSQADGYNYGYTF	TGCGCCAGCAGCCAAGCCGACGGATACAACTATGGCTACACCTTC
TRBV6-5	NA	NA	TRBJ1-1	CASSYGGEEAFF	TGTGCCAGCAGTTACGGCGGGGAGGAAGCTTTCTTT
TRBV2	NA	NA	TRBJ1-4	CASSDRGAEKLFF	TGTGCCAGCAGTGATCGGGGAGCTGAAAAACTGTTTTTT
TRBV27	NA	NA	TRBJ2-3	CASRSRGRGTDTQYF	TGTGCCAGCAGGTCCCGGGGGCGGGGCACAGATACGCAGTATTTT
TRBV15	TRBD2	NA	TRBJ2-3	CATSRWTSGTDTQYF	TGTGCCACCAGCAGATGGACTAGCGGCACAGATACGCAGTATTTT
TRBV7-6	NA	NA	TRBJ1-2	CASSLRWGHGYTF	TGTGCCAGCAGCTTAAGATGGGGGCACGGCTACACCTTC
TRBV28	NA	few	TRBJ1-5	CASSLGRGVRSNQPQHF	TGTGCCAGCAGTTTAGGGAGGGGGGTGAGAAGCAATCAGCCCCAGCATTTT
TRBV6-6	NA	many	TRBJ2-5	CASTLGGGGNQETQYF	TGTGCCAGCACCCTAGGAGGGGGGGGAAACCAAGAGACCCAGTACTTC
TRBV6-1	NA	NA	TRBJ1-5	CASSRNPRPSGSNQPQHF	TGTGCCAGCAGTCGGAACCCGCGGCCCTCGGGAAGCAATCAGCCCCAGCATTTT
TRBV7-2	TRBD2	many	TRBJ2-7	CASSFRLAGGGAYEQYF	TGTGCCAGCAGCTTCCGCCTAGCGGGGGGAGGGGCCTACGAGCAGTACTTC
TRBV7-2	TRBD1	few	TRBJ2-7	CASAGGRRGKWAYEQYF	TGTGCCAGCGCAGGGGGTAGGCGAGGAAAATGGGCCTACGAGCAGTACTTC
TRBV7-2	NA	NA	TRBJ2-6	CATLGSGANVLTF	TGTGCCACCCTCGGCTCTGGGGCCAACGTCCTGACTTTC
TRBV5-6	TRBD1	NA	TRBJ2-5	CASSLIHRGHKETQYF	TGTGCCAGCAGCTTGATCCACAGGGGGCACAAAGAGACCCAGTACTTC
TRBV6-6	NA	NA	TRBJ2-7	CASSPSPGQNTPYEQYF	TGTGCCAGCAGTCCCTCCCCGGGACAAAATACCCCCTACGAGCAGTACTTC
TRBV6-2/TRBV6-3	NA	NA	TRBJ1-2	CASSYGTWGYTF	TGTGCCAGCAGTTACGGTACTTGGGGCTACACCTTC
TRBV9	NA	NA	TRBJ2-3	CASSVADTDTQYF	TGTGCCAGCAGCGTAGCGGACACAGATACGCAGTATTTT
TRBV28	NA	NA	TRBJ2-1	CASSPGQWDEQFF	TGTGCCAGCAGTCCAGGACAGTGGGATGAGCAGTTCTTC